This is a list of T cell receptor delta chains from one sample in a study of fetal and pediatric gammadelta thymocytes. TCRdb reanalysed the reads via CATT. Of under 2,500 delta-chain clones listed, around 25% are singletons. Source material: non-Vgamma9Vdelta2 gamma-delta T cells from the thymus. The source is a child who underwent cardiac surgery and was recorded as healthy. CDR3s include the opening cysteine and the closing phenylalanine or tryptophan. Each record gives: J gene, V gene, CDR3 length, clone size, D gene, CDR3 protein, CDR3 DNA. The D gene is left open where the match is weak. Not all rows give a size; the values are once, few, many and, for expanded clones, a class.

>TRDJ1|TRDV1|23|NA|TRDD3
CALGEPLRFQLVDTPEYTDKLIF
TGTGCTCTTGGGGAACCCCTACGGTTCCAACTGGTGGATACGCCCGAGTACACCGATAAACTCATCTTT
>TRDJ1|TRDV3|18|medium-sized|TRDD3
CAFSGQNWGIRTTDKLIF
TGTGCCTTTAGTGGACAAAACTGGGGGATACGTACCACCGATAAACTCATCTTT
>TRDJ1|TRDV1|18|few|TRDD3
CALGEQRFWGIRDNKLIF
TGTGCTCTTGGGGAACAGAGGTTCTGGGGGATACGGGACAATAAACTCATCTTT
>TRDJ1|TRDV1|16|large|NA
CALGERRTGDTDKLIF
TGTGCTCTTGGGGAACGTCGGACAGGGGATACCGATAAACTCATCTTT
>TRDJ1|TRAV38-2/DV8|19|large|NA
CAYRRELPTGDPHTDKLIF
TGTGCTTATAGGAGGGAACTTCCTACTGGGGATCCCCACACCGATAAACTCATCTTT
>TRDJ1|TRAV14/DV4|19|large|TRDD3
CAMREGIHLGDTHTDKLIF
TGTGCAATGAGAGAGGGGATTCATTTGGGGGATACGCACACCGATAAACTCATCTTT
>TRDJ1|TRDV2|11|large|NA
CACDPGDKLIF
TGTGCCTGTGACCCCGGCGATAAACTCATCTTT
>TRDJ1|TRDV1|25|NA|NA
CALGDWPSYPAPAYWGMLYTDKLIF
TGTGCTCTTGGGGACTGGCCTTCCTACCCCGCCCCAGCCTACTGGGGGATGCTGTACACCGATAAACTCATCTTT
>TRDJ1|TRDV1|20|few|TRDD3
CALGELDSFPTPGGADKLIF
TGTGCTCTTGGGGAACTTGACTCCTTCCCCACGCCTGGGGGAGCCGATAAACTCATCTTT
>TRDJ1|TRDV1|23|large|TRDD3
CALGERRAPQVLGAIPNTDKLIF
TGTGCTCTTGGGGAAAGGAGGGCTCCTCAGGTACTGGGGGCTATACCTAACACCGATAAACTCATCTTT
>TRDJ1|TRDV1|26|medium-sized|TRDD3
CALGVIWPYSGSLGVKEGSYTDKLIF
TGTGCTCTTGGGGTCATCTGGCCCTACTCAGGATCGCTGGGGGTTAAAGAGGGGTCGTACACCGATAAACTCATCTTT
>TRDJ1|TRDV1|20|few|NA
CALGEFSSGHWVSNTDKLIF
TGTGCTCTTGGGGAATTCAGCTCTGGCCATTGGGTTTCAAACACCGATAAACTCATCTTT
>TRDJ1|TRDV1|18|NA|TRDD3
CALGERPLGDSYTDKLIF
TGTGCTCTTGGGGAAAGGCCCCTGGGGGATTCGTACACCGATAAACTCATCTTT
>TRDJ1|TRDV1|17|large|TRDD3
CALGEGHTLGDTDKLIF
TGTGCTCTTGGGGAAGGACACACACTGGGGGATACCGATAAACTCATCTTT
>TRDJ1|TRDV1|24|NA|TRDD3
CALGAPAASQARVTGGPYTDKLIF
TGTGCTCTTGGGGCCCCCGCGGCCTCTCAGGCCCGAGTTACTGGGGGTCCCTACACCGATAAACTCATCTTT
>TRDJ1|TRDV1|19|NA|TRDD3
CALGENLPSVRLGVDKLIF
TGTGCTCTTGGGGAAAATCTTCCTTCGGTTAGACTGGGGGTAGATAAACTCATCTTT
>TRDJ1|TRDV1|20|medium-sized|NA
CALGEGSFLRLLGGQTKLIF
TGTGCTCTTGGGGAGGGGTCCTTCCTACGTCTACTGGGGGGTCAAACCAAACTCATCTTT
>TRDJ1|TRDV1|26|NA|TRDD3
CALGEPPVIPQIPLGPLGVYTDKLIF
TGTGCTCTTGGGGAACCTCCTGTAATTCCCCAAATACCACTGGGGCCCTTGGGGGTGTACACCGATAAACTCATCTTT
>TRDJ2|TRDV1|22|large|TRDD3
CALGEPGGTGGYRSALTAQLFF
TGTGCTCTTGGGGAACCCGGAGGAACTGGGGGATACCGGAGCGCTTTGACAGCACAACTCTTCTTT
>TRDJ1|TRDV1|20|medium-sized|TRDD3
CALGELRSYKGGYASNKLIF
TGTGCTCTTGGGGAACTAAGGTCCTATAAGGGGGGATACGCCTCCAATAAACTCATCTTT
>TRDJ1|TRAV29/DV5|20|large|TRDD3
CAASPTPPALLGDTGDKLIF
TGTGCAGCAAGCCCGACGCCCCCGGCCTTACTGGGGGATACCGGCGATAAACTCATCTTT
>TRDJ1|TRAV38-2/DV8|13|large|TRDD3
CAYGNWGLGKLIF
TGTGCTTATGGTAACTGGGGGTTAGGTAAACTCATCTTT